This T cell receptor (beta chain) was found in a study of siplizumab effects on memory and regulatory T cells. The method was immunoSEQ multiplex PCR; TCRdb's version includes in-frame clones alone and lacks a portion of them. The sample includes roughly 100,000 clones, about nine tenths of them seen just once. For this clone: Its target is unknown.

Study-level results: Suppression by proliferating Tregs derived from siplizumab cultures was not verified.

V lost 1 base and J lost 0, with 17 bases in between. There are 18 residues in the CDR3. Germline values: CDR1 KGHSH, CDR2 LQKENI. The clonotype was recovered from a human donor in good health. The sequencing sample was made of non-Treg CD4+ T cells sorted from blood. The V gene is TRBV18, the J gene TRBJ2-3; D call uncertain. CDR3 region: CASSPRSFSGGSTDTQYF. Written as DNA, the CDR3 is TGTGCCAGCTCACCACGATCATTCTCGGGCGGTAGCACAGATACGCAGTATTTT.